These 21 T cell receptor beta chains share one sample of origin, sequenced in a study of breast tumors, draining lymph nodes, adjacent tissues. Breast cancer patients provided tissue from their axillary draining lymph nodes. TCRdb passed the multiplex PCR reads through MiXCR, listing each CDR3 protein once. Counted here are about 180,000 distinct CDR3 sequences, around 35% occurring once; the ten biggest clones make up approximately 3.9%. Sequences were obtained from axillary lymph node tissue. The source is a female donor with breast cancer. Some clones in this sample may be carry-over from other donors' samples.

There are many counts of this clonotype. This sequence joins TRBV5-1 and TRBJ2-3; D ambiguous. Germline-derived CDR1 and CDR2 are SGHRS and YFSETQ. CDR3 length: 13 amino acids. Trimming shortened V by 0 bases and J by 1 base, and 3 bases separated the two germline ends. The CDR3 region is CASSLGRTDTQYF. The CDR3 bases are TGCGCCAGCAGCTTGGGACGCACAGATACGCAGTATTTT.

This clonotype was observed at least ten times. The rearrangement uses TRBV7-9 and TRBJ2-3; a possible D gene is TRBD2 (5 bases). The CDR3 is 18 residues long. The V and J ends lost 8 bases and 5 bases respectively, with 29 bases between them. Germline CDR1 reads SEHNR; CDR2 reads FQNEAQ (reference sequence). CDR3 in DNA: TGTGCCAGCGCCAAAGGTCTCCCCGGGCGGGTTTTCAAAGATACGCAGTATTTT. Translation gives CASAKGLPGRVFKDTQYF.

The gene calls are TRBV28 and TRBJ2-1, with 11 bases identical to TRBD2. Germline-derived CDR1 and CDR2 are MDHEN and SYDVKM. The CDR3 has 18 amino acids. Losses at the gene ends were 4 bases for V and 2 bases for J; bases not matched to a gene: 10. The CDR3 DNA follows: TGTGCCAGCAGTTCCCCATCCGTACTAGCGGGGGCCTACAATGAGCAGTTCTTC. Translation gives CASSSPSVLAGAYNEQFF.

This chain connects TRBV10-3 to TRBJ2-5; maybe TRBD2 (5 bases). The V and J ends lost 4 bases and 3 bases respectively, with 9 bases between them. This CDR3 spans 13 amino acids. Germline loops: CDR1 ENHRY, CDR2 SYGVKD. The CDR3 loop is CAISGAEKETQYF. The CDR3 nucleotides read TGTGCCATCAGTGGAGCGGAAAAAGAGACCCAGTACTTC.

V and J are TRBV20-1 and TRBJ2-7, with a tentative D call TRBD2 (6 bases). V was shortened by 5 bases and J by 4 bases, with 18 bases between the two germline ends. Germline CDR1 reads DFQATT; CDR2 reads SNEGSKA (reference sequence). The CDR3 covers 14 residues. The CDR3 nucleotides are TGCAGTGCTTCCAGGGTGGCGGGGTTATACGAGCAGTACTTC. Residues: CSASRVAGLYEQYF.

V usage is TRBV5-4 and J usage is TRBJ1-1; D is undetermined. From germline, CDR1 is SGHNT and CDR2 YYREEE (reference sequence). Deletions cut 0 bases from V and 6 bases from J, with 15 bases between. The length of the CDR3 is 15 residues. CDR3 sequence: CASSLAGRYYAEAFF. CDR3 nucleotide sequence: TGTGCCAGCAGCTTGGCCGGCAGGTACTACGCTGAAGCTTTCTTT.

This clonotype was counted many times. This chain joins TRBV6-5 and TRBJ1-2; possibly TRBD1 for D (5 bases). The CDR3 sequence is 13 residues long. Trimming removed 7 bases from V and 6 bases from J, with 15 bases in between. In germline, CDR1 is MNHEY, CDR2 SVGAGI. Here the CDR3 reads CASTPGTGNGYTF. In DNA form, the CDR3 reads TGTGCCAGCACACCGGGTACAGGAAATGGCTACACCTTC.

A note on this clonotype: The conserved final phenylalanine or tryptophan is absent from the CDR3, which likely points to a read error. J is TRBJ2-6 and V is TRBV19, with D perhaps matching TRBD1 (6 bases). Germline CDR1 and CDR2: LNHDA and SQIVND (reference sequence). V was trimmed by 3 bases and J by 0 bases, leaving 9 bases between them. The CDR3 loop spans 16 amino acids. CDR3 amino acids: CASSITGSSGANVLTS. CDR3 nucleotide sequence: TGTGCCAGTAGTATTACAGGGAGCTCTGGGGCCAACGTCCTGACTTCC.

The sample holds many counts of this clonotype. The J gene is TRBJ2-7, the V gene TRBV20-1; D is perhaps TRBD1 (6 bases). The CDR3 runs 12 residues. CDR1 is DFQATT, CDR2 SNEGSKA, per germline (reference sequence). Trimming removed 7 bases from V and 2 bases from J, with 12 bases in between. The CDR3 spells CSGERDTYEQYF. Here the CDR3 DNA reads TGCAGTGGAGAAAGGGACACCTACGAGCAGTACTTC.

This clonotype was seen at least ten times. This chain uses TRBV4-1 with TRBJ2-5; possibly TRBD1 for D (6 bases). V was trimmed by 0 bases and J by 5 bases, leaving 22 bases between them. Germline V gene sequence: CDR1 MGHRA, CDR2 YSYEKL. The length of the CDR3 is 18 residues. The CDR3 DNA follows: TGCGCCAGCAGCCAAGAGTCGGCAGGGGCCAGGGAGTGGGAGACCCAGTACTTC. It codes for CASSQESAGAREWETQYF.

For this clonotype: This clone may be a read error of a much larger clone one base away. The V gene is TRBV27, the J gene TRBJ1-2, with 9 bases aligning to TRBD1. CDR3 length: 16 amino acids. Germline V gene data show CDR1 as MNHEY and CDR2 as SMNVEV (reference sequence). The V segment lost 5 bases and the J segment 4 bases; nucleotides outside the gene matches: 11. The chain's CDR3 is CASSPPGTGSVYGYTF. In DNA, the CDR3 is TGTGCCAGCAGTCCTCCCGGGACAGGGAGCGTCTATGGCTACACCTTC.

This clonotype was seen ten or more times. V usage is TRBV11-2 and J usage is TRBJ1-3; D gene uncertain. Germline CDR1 reads SGHAT; CDR2 reads FQNNGV. Trimming took off 0 bases at V and 0 bases at J, with 9 bases between the two ends. CDR3 size: 16 residues. CDR3 DNA sequence: TGTGCCAGCAGCTTAGATCGAAGCAGCTCTGGAAACACCATATATTTT. It specifies CASSLDRSSSGNTIYF.

This clonotype was counted at least ten times. The chain recombines TRBV5-4 with TRBJ2-7, with TRBD1 matching 8 bases. The germline V gene encodes CDR1 SGHNT and CDR2 YYREEE (reference sequence). The ends lost 4 bases at V and 4 bases at J; junction bases unmatched: 4. The CDR3 consists of 13 residues. The CDR3 sequence is CASSRDRWYEQYF. In nucleotides, the CDR3 is TGTGCCAGCAGCCGGGACAGGTGGTACGAGCAGTACTTC.

There are a few counts of this clonotype. A much larger clonotype is one base distant, so this may be a read error. This chain joins TRBV20-1 and TRBJ2-7, with 14 nucleotides matching TRBD2. This CDR3 is built from 13 residues. V was pared by 6 bases and J by 9 bases, with 7 bases of the junction left unmatched. Germline V gives CDR1 DFQATT, CDR2 SNEGSKA (reference sequence). The CDR3 DNA is TGCAGTGCCCCGGGACTAGCGGGAGTCGCGCAGTACTTC. It translates to CSAPGLAGVAQYF.

J is TRBJ1-1 and V is TRBV20-1; no clear D. Germline CDR1 and CDR2: DFQATT and SNEGSKA (reference sequence). This CDR3 spans 15 amino acids. V dropped 1 base and J dropped 3 bases, with 15 bases sitting between them. CDR3 DNA: TGCAGTGCTAGAGGAGGTCCGGGGAGAGACACTGAAGCTTTCTTT. The encoded protein is CSARGGPGRDTEAFF.

In its sample, this clonotype was seen many times. The V and J genes are TRBV9 and TRBJ2-1; D is uncertain. The CDR3 extends over 12 amino acids. V gave up 0 bases and J gave up 4 bases, with 2 bases separating them. Per germline, CDR1 SGDLS and CDR2 YYNGEE. CDR3 coding DNA: TGTGCCAGCAGCGTAGGGTACAATGAGCAGTTCTTC. Protein: CASSVGYNEQFF.

This clonotype was counted between two and nine times. A much larger clone differs from this one at a single base, so this may be a read error. The rearrangement joins TRBV11-2 to TRBJ2-5; D is possibly TRBD1 (5 bases). Germline V gene data show CDR1 as SGHAT and CDR2 as FQNNGV. The germline V and J ends were trimmed by 2 bases and 6 bases, with 19 bases remaining between them. CDR3 length equals 16 residues. The CDR3 spells CASSLPPLAQAKTQYF. The CDR3 bases are TGTGCCAGCAGCTTACCCCCTTTGGCACAGGCGAAGACCCAGTACTTC.

This clonotype was recorded many times. The J gene is TRBJ1-2, the V gene TRBV2; 9 bases line up with TRBD1. The germline V gene encodes CDR1 SNHLY and CDR2 FYNNEI. CDR3 length equals 15 residues. The ends lost 4 bases at V and 4 bases at J; junction bases unmatched: 7. The CDR3: CASSAGQGRGYGYTF. The CDR3 bases are TGTGCCAGCAGTGCCGGACAGGGGAGGGGCTATGGCTACACCTTC.

The genes are TRBV15 and TRBJ2-3; 12 bases align to TRBD1. Germline-derived CDR1 and CDR2 are LNHNV and YYDKDF (reference sequence). The V segment lost 3 bases and the J segment 1 base; nucleotides outside the gene matches: 2. The CDR3 length is 16 residues. In DNA, the CDR3 is TGTGCCACCAGCAGGGGGACAGGGGGCTGCACAGATACGCAGTATTTT. It codes for CATSRGTGGCTDTQYF.

This clonotype was counted at least ten times. V usage is TRBV27 and J usage is TRBJ1-6; 9 bases align to TRBD1. Germline V lookup: CDR1 MNHEY, CDR2 SMNVEV (reference sequence). There are 19 residues in the CDR3. V lost 4 bases and J lost 0; bases outside the gene matches: 10. The CDR3 protein is CASSSPGQGYSSYNSPLHF. The CDR3 DNA reads as TGTGCCAGCAGTTCTCCGGGACAGGGATATAGCTCCTATAATTCACCCCTCCACTTT.

The chain employs TRBV4-1 and TRBJ1-6; maybe TRBD1 (6 bases). The CDR3 length is 15 residues. V was trimmed by 3 bases and J by 4 bases, leaving 10 bases between them. The germline CDR1 and CDR2 sequences are MGHRA and YSYEKL. The CDR3 loop is CASSQYQGYNSPLHF. Here the CDR3 DNA reads TGCGCCAGCAGCCAGTACCAGGGGTATAATTCACCCCTCCACTTT.